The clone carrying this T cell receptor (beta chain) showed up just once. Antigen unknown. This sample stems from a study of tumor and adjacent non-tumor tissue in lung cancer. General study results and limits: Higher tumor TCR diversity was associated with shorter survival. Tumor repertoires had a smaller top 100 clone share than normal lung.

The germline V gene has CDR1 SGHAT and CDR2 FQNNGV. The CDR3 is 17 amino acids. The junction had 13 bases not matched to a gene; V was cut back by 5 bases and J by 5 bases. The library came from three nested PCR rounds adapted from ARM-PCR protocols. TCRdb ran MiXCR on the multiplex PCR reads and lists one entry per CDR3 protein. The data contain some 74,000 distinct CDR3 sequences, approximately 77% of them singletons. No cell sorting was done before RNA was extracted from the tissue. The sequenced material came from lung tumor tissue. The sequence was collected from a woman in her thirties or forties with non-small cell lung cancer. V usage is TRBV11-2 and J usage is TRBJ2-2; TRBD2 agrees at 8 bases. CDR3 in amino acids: CASSPSTSGISTGELFF. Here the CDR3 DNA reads TGTGCCAGCAGCCCCTCCACTAGCGGAATCTCAACCGGGGAGCTGTTTTTT.